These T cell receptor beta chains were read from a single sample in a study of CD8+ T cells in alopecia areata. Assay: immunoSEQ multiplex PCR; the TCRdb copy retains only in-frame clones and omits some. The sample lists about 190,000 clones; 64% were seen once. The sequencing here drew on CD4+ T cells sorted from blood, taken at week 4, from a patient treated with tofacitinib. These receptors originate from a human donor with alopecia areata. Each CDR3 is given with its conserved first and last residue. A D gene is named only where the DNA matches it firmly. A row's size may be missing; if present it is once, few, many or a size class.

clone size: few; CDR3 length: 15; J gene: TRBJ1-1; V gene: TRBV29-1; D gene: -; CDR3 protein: CSGPSTEQRHTEAFF; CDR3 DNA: TGCAGCGGTCCCTCTACGGAGCAACGGCACACTGAAGCTTTCTTT
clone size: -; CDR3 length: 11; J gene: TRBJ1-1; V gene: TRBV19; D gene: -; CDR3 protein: CASSRASEAFF; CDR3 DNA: TGTGCCAGTAGTAGGGCATCAGAAGCTTTCTTT
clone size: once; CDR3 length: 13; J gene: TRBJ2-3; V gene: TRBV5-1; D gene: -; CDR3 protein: CASSFLGADTQYF; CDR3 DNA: TGCGCCAGCAGCTTTCTGGGGGCAGATACGCAGTATTTT
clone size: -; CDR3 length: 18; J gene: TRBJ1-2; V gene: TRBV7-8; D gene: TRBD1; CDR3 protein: CASSQIVGTANSNYGYTF; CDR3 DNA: TGTGCCAGCAGCCAAATTGTCGGGACAGCTAATTCTAACTATGGCTACACCTTC
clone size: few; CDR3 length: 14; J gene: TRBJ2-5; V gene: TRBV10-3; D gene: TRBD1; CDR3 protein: CAISDRGREETQYF; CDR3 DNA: TGTGCCATCAGTGACAGGGGGCGTGAGGAGACCCAGTACTTC
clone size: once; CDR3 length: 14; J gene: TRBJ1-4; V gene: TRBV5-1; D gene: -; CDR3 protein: CASSLGHGGEKLFF; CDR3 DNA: TGCGCCAGCAGCTTGGGGCACGGTGGGGAAAAACTGTTTTTT
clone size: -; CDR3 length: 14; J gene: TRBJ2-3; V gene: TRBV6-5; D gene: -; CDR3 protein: CASSYSPSRGKQYF; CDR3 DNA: TGTGCCAGCAGTTACTCCCCGTCACGGGGAAAGCAGTATTTT
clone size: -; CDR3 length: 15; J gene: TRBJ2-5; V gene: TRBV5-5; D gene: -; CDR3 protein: CASTDLGGRAETQYF; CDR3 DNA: TGTGCCAGCACCGATCTTGGGGGGCGGGCAGAGACCCAGTACTTC
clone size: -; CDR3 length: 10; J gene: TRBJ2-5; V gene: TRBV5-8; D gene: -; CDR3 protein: CASRLRNQYF; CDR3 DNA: TGTGCCAGCAGACTCAGGAACCAGTACTTC
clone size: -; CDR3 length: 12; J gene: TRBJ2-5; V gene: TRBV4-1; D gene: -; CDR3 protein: CASSQDGWTQYF; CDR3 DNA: TGCGCCAGCAGCCAAGATGGGTGGACCCAGTACTTC
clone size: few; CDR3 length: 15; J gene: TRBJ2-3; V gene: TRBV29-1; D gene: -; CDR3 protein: CSVKRGAEITDTQYF; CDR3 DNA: TGCAGCGTTAAACGTGGTGCGGAAATCACAGATACGCAGTATTTT
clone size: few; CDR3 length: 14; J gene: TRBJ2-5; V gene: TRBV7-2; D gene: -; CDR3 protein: CASSQQGPQETQYF; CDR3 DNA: TGTGCCAGCAGCCAGCAGGGACCCCAAGAGACCCAGTACTTC
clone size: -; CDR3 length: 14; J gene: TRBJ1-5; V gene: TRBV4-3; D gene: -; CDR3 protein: CASSLSGGRQPQHF; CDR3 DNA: TGCGCCAGCAGCCTCTCGGGGGGAAGACAGCCCCAGCATTTT
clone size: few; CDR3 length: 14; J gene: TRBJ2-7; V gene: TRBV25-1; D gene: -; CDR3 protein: CASSEYGGTYEQYF; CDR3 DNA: TGTGCCAGCAGTGAATACGGGGGTACCTACGAGCAGTACTTC
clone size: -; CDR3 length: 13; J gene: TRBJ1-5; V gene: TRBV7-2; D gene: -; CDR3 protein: CASSFDLGQPQHF; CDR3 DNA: TGTGCCAGCAGCTTCGACTTGGGTCAGCCCCAGCATTTT
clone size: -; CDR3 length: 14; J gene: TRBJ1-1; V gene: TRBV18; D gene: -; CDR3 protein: CASSPDITNTEAFF; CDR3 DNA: TGTGCCAGCTCACCAGACATAACGAACACTGAAGCTTTCTTT
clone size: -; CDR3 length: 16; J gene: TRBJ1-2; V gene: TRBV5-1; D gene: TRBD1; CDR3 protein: CASSLEAGGTNYGYTF; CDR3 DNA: TGCGCCAGCAGCTTGGAGGCAGGGGGAACTAACTATGGCTACACCTTC
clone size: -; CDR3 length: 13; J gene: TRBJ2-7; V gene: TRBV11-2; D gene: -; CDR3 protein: CASSQSGAYEQYF; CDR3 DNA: TGTGCCAGCAGCCAATCAGGGGCCTACGAGCAGTACTTC
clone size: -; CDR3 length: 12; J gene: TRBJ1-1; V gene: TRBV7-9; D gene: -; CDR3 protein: CASSLGHKAAFF; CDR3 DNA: TGTGCCAGCAGCTTAGGGCACAAGGCGGCTTTCTTT
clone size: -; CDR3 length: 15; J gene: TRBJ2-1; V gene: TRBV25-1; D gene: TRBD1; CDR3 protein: CASSYRGRAANEQFF; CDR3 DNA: TGTGCCAGCAGTTACAGGGGTAGGGCGGCTAATGAGCAGTTCTTC
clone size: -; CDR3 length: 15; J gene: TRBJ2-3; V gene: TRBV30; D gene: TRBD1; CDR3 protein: CAWSGGGAFTDTQYF; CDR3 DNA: TGTGCCTGGAGTGGAGGGGGCGCTTTCACAGATACGCAGTATTTT
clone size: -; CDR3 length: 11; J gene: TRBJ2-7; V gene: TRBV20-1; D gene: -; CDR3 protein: CSARDLPEQYF; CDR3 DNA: TGCAGTGCTAGAGATCTGCCCGAGCAGTACTTC
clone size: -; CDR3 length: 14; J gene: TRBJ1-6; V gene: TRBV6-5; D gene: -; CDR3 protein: CASSRESYNSPLHF; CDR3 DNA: TGTGCCAGCAGCAGGGAATCCTATAATTCACCCCTCCACTTT
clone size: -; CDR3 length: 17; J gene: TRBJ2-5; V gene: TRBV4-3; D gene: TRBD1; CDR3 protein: CASSQDLSDRGQETQYF; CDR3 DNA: TGCGCCAGCAGCCAAGATCTATCGGACAGGGGGCAGGAGACCCAGTACTTC
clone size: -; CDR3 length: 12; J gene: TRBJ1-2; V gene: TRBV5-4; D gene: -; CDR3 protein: CASSQGLYGYTF; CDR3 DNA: TGTGCCAGCAGCCAGGGACTCTATGGCTACACCTTC
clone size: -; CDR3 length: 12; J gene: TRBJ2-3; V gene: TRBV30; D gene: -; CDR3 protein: CAWSGRGDTQYF; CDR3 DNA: TGTGCCTGGAGTGGGAGGGGAGATACGCAGTATTTT
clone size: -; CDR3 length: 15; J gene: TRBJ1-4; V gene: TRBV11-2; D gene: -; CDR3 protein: CASSKIGRINEKLFF; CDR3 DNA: TGTGCCAGCAGCAAAATTGGACGGATTAATGAAAAACTGTTTTTT
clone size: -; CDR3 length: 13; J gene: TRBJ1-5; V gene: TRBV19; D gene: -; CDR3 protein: CASSQKGNQPQHF; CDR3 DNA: TGTGCCAGTAGTCAAAAAGGAAATCAGCCCCAGCATTTT
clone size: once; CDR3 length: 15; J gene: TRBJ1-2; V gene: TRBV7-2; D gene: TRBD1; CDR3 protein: CASSSGQVINYGYTF; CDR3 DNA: TGTGCCAGCAGCTCGGGACAGGTTATAAACTATGGCTACACCTTC
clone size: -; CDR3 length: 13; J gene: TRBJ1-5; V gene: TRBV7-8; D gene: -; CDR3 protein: CASSPERGQPQHF; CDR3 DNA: TGTGCCAGCAGCCCCGAGCGGGGCCAGCCCCAGCATTTT
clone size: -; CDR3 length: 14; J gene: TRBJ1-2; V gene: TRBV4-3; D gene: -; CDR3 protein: CASSHPDSPGGYTF; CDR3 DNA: TGCGCCAGCAGCCACCCTGACAGTCCTGGGGGCTACACCTTC
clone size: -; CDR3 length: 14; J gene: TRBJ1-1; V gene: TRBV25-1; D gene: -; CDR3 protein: CASSEVGDGPEAFF; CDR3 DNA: TGTGCCAGCAGTGAGGTCGGGGACGGTCCTGAAGCTTTCTTT
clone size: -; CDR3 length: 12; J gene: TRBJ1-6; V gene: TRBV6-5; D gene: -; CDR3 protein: CASRQGNSPLHF; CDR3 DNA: TGTGCCAGCAGACAGGGTAATTCACCCCTCCACTTT
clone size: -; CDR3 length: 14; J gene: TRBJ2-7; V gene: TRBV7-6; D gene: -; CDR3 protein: CASSLGGALEEQYF; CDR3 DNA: TGTGCCAGCAGCTTAGGTGGGGCCCTAGAAGAGCAGTACTTC
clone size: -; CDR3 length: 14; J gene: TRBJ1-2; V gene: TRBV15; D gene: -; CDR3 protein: CATSRDLTGTGYTF; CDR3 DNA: TGTGCCACCAGCAGAGATCTTACAGGGACTGGCTACACCTTC
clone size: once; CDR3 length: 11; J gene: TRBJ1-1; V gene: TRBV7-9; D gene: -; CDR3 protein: CASSDGTEAFF; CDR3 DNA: TGTGCCAGCAGTGACGGCACTGAAGCTTTCTTT
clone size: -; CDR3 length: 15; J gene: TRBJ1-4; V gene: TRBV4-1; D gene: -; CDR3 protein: CASSPTRAENEKLFF; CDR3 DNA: TGCGCCAGCAGCCCCACCAGGGCCGAGAATGAAAAACTGTTTTTT
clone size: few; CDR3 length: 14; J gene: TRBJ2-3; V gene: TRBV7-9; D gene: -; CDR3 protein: CAPLPVKGTDTQYF; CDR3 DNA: TGTGCCCCCCTCCCGGTCAAAGGCACAGATACGCAGTATTTT
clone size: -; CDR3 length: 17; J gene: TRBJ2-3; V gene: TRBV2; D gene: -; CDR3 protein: CASSEFSRLRLTDTQYF; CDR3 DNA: TGTGCCAGCAGTGAGTTCTCAAGGTTAAGGTTGACAGATACGCAGTATTTT
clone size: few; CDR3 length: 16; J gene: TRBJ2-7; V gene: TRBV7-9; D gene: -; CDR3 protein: CASSSRAASNPYEQYF; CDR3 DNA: TGTGCCAGCAGTTCCCGTGCTGCGTCAAACCCCTACGAGCAGTACTTC
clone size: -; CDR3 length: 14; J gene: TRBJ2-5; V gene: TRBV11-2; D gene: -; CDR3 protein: CASSPGWGRETQYF; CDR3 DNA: TGTGCCAGCAGCCCCGGTTGGGGCCGGGAGACCCAGTACTTC
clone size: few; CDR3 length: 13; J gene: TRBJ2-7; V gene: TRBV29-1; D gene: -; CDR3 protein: CLIGDRITGEQYF; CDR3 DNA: TGCCTCATAGGAGACAGGATCACCGGCGAGCAGTACTTC
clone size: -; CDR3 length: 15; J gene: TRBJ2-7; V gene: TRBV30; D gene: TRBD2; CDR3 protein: CAWSPLAGASYEQYF; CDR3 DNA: TGTGCCTGGAGTCCACTAGCGGGGGCCTCCTACGAGCAGTACTTC
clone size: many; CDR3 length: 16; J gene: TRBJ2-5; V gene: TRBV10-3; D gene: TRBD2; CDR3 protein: CAISSSAGGVVETQYF; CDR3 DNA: TGTGCCATCAGTAGCTCAGCGGGGGGTGTTGTGGAGACCCAGTACTTC
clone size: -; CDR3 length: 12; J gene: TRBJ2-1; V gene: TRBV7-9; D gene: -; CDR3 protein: CASSSQANEQFF; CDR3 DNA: TGTGCCAGCAGCAGTCAGGCGAATGAGCAGTTCTTC
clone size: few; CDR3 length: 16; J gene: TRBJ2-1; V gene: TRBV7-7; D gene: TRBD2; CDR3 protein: CASSRGPSGGADEQFF; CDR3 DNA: TGTGCTAGCAGCCGGGGACCTAGCGGGGGGGCTGATGAGCAGTTCTTC
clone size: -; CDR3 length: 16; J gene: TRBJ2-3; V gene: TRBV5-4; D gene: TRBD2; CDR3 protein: CASSSLAGGPGGSQYF; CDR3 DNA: TGTGCCAGCAGCTCCCTAGCGGGGGGGCCAGGGGGATCGCAGTATTTT